Reported below is one TCR beta chain. Its antigen is as yet unknown. These data are taken from a study of identical twins. Findings of the study overall: Whereas memory repertoires showed no such difference, abundant cord blood beta clonotypes carried fewer insertions. Twin-shared out-of-frame alpha sequences showed excess low generation probability.

The V and J ends lost 0 bases and 2 bases, in that order; junction bases with no gene match: 11. Germline V gene lookup returns CDR1 MNHEY and CDR2 SVGAGI. CDR3 length equals 18 residues. Template switching added a universal primer site, and cDNA bore unique molecular identifiers. TCRdb re-derived calls from the 5' RACE reads in MiXCR, one entry per CDR3 protein. In the table there are 550,000 to 700,000 distinct CDR3 sequences, 20% to 25% of which are singletons. The same specimen was also included in a second study, on T cells expressing NK-cell markers. As that report states: Seven sequenced donors out of eight were HCMV-seropositive, one seronegative.

The sample consisted of PBMCs. This chain connects TRBV6-5 to TRBJ2-7, with 9 bases that match TRBD1. The clonotype originates from a woman between 18 and 29 years old in good health. CDR3 sequence: CASSYSWTGVLETYEQYF. The CDR3 DNA reads as TGTGCCAGCAGTTACTCTTGGACAGGGGTCCTTGAAACCTACGAGCAGTACTTC.